This note documents a single TCR beta chain sequence. What it recognizes is unknown. Naive CD4+ cells were CD45RA-selected; the remaining cells were memory. The data stem from a study of shared clonotypes between healthy human individuals. Repertoires were generated with immunoSEQ multiplex PCR, while TCRdb's copy carries only in-frame clones and drops some. There are 2 million to 2.5 million clones in the sample; approximately 93% occur only once, and 0.39% lies in the top ten. Germline-derived CDR1 and CDR2 are SGHAT and FQDESV (reference sequence). The CDR3 is 19 residues long. V was shortened by 3 bases and J by 0 bases, with 22 bases between the two germline ends. Findings of the study overall: Although depth was large, rarefaction showed that sequencing of the sorted subsets was incomplete. Memory subsets generally showed smaller estimated richness than naive subsets did. Naive CD4 clonotype sharing across a handful of donors was roughly 5%.

The chain has TRBV11-1 and TRBJ2-3; tentatively, D is TRBD1 (5 bases). The source of this sequence is a man aged 18 to 30 in good health. Some clones in this sample may be carry-over from other donors' samples. Specimen: naive CD4+ T cells from PBMCs. The subset is: CD45RA+ positively selected. CDR3 DNA: TGTGCCAGCAGCTTGGGGTGGGGTCCTCTTGGGGCTAGCACAGATACGCAGTATTTT. It specifies CASSLGWGPLGASTDTQYF.